Each of the 5 T cell receptor beta chains below was sequenced from the same sample in a study of regulatory T cells in long-lasting Graves disease. Specified time point: newly diagnosed GD, antithyroid drugs for less than 3 months. PBMCs were the source of the RNA used for TCR sequencing. Researchers made TCR beta libraries by using iRepertoire HTBI primers and running Arm-PCR on CDR3 regions. A single record per CDR3 protein comes from TCRdb applying MiXCR to the multiplex PCR reads. This table holds some 370,000 distinct CDR3 sequences, approximately 10% found once. This sample also belongs to another study, concerning T cells in Graves' hyperthyroidism and ophthalmopathy.

The material sequenced was peripheral blood mononuclear cells (PBMCs), taken at new diagnosis, from a patient treated with antithyroid drugs. These receptor sequences come from a woman between 18 and 29 years old with Graves disease.

This clonotype was counted between two and nine times. The chain has TRBV7-2 and TRBJ2-1; D may be TRBD1 or TRBD2 (5 bases each). Between the trimmed V and J ends, which lost 5 bases and 9 bases, there was a span of 20 bases. The CDR3 contains 15 residues. Germline CDR1 SGHTA, CDR2 FQGNSA. The CDR3 nucleotides read TGTGCCAGCAGCCTGGCCCCGGGGACCTGGGGTGAGCAGTTCTTC. This gives the protein CASSLAPGTWGEQFF.

The chain recombines TRBV10-3 with TRBJ2-7; no clear D gene. The ends were cut back, 8 bases at V and 0 bases at J, with 5 bases in the middle. The CDR3 has 11 residues. Germline CDR1 and CDR2: ENHRY and SYGVKD. The CDR3, as DNA: TGTGCCATCGGGTTCTCCTACGAGCAGTACGTC. Protein product: CAIGFSYEQYV.

This clonotype was picked up many times. The J gene is TRBJ2-5, the V gene TRBV7-3; D not resolved. Trimming cost V 1 base and J 13 bases, with 16 bases left between them. The CDR3 length is 13 residues. Germline V CDR1 and CDR2: SGHTA, FQGTGA. In DNA, the CDR3 is TGTGCCAGCAGCTTAATCCCGGCAACCGACATGTACTTC. The encoded protein is CASSLIPATDMYF.

Regarding this clonotype: This could be a read error, since a much larger clone is one nucleotide away. V gene TRBV5-1 combines with J gene TRBJ1-1; 9 bases are shared with TRBD1. Germline loops: CDR1 SGHRS, CDR2 YFSETQ. V lost 9 bases and J lost 5; bases outside the gene matches: 14. This CDR3 comprises 15 residues. The CDR3 region has the DNA TGCGCCACCAGACTGGGAACAGGGGGCTTAACTGAAGCTTTCTTT. As protein: CATRLGTGGLTEAFF.

This chain joins TRBV2 and TRBJ1-2; no firm D call. The germline V gene encodes CDR1 SNHLY and CDR2 FYNNEI. The CDR3 length is 11 residues. V lost 4 bases and J lost 8, with 8 bases in between. The CDR3 nucleotides read TGTGCCAGCAGTGTTTACGGGGGCTACACCTTC. Its translation is CASSVYGGYTF.